This T cell receptor (beta chain) was captured in a study of shared clonotypes between healthy human individuals. Study results and limitations: The study generally estimated greater richness for naive than memory subsets. Sharing across a handful of donors was seen in 4.5% to 5.5% of naive CD4 clonotypes.

Donors comprised only Caucasian adults living in Nashville, Tennessee. CDR3 size: 15 residues. CDR1 is SEHNR, CDR2 FQNEAQ, per germline (reference sequence). V lost 5 bases and J lost 1; bases outside the gene matches: 7. As regards this clone: Antigen specificity is unknown.

Sequenced by immunoSEQ multiplex PCR; TCRdb stores in-frame clones only, minus some. Altogether 850,000 to 1,100,000 clones are present, 70% to 85% being singletons, with the ten largest covering approximately 0.95%. The chain combines TRBV7-9 with TRBJ1-1; TRBD1 aligns across 7 bases. Material for sequencing was memory CD4+ T cells from PBMCs. Subset described: CD45RA-negative fraction. The TCR sequence derives from a man aged 18 to 30 in good health. Some clones in this sample may be carry-over from other donors' samples. The CDR3 sequence: CASSAGGRWNTEAFF. CDR3 sequence (DNA): TGTGCCAGCAGCGCAGGGGGGCGGTGGAACACTGAAGCTTTCTTT.